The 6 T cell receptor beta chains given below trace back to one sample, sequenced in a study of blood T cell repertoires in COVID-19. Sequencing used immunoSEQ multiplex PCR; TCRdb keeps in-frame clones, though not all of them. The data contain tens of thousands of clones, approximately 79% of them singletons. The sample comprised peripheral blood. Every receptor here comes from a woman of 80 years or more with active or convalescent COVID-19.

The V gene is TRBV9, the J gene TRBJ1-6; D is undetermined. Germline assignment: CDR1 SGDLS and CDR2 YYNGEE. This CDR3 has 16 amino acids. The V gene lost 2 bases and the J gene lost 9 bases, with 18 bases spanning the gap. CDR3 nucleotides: TGTGCCAGCAGCGTCGGGTTGCTGGGTCAAGGTTCACCCCTCCACTTT. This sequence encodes CASSVGLLGQGSPLHF.

The CDR3 nucleotides are TGTGCCAGCGGCCTAGCGGGAGCCTCCTACGAGCAGTACTTC. This encodes CASGLAGASYEQYF. The chain links TRBV6-6 to TRBJ2-7; 10 bases are a match to TRBD2. The germline V gene encodes CDR1 MNHNY and CDR2 SVGAGI (reference sequence). CDR3 size: 14 residues. The V and J ends lost 8 bases and 0 bases, in that order; junction bases with no gene match: 4.

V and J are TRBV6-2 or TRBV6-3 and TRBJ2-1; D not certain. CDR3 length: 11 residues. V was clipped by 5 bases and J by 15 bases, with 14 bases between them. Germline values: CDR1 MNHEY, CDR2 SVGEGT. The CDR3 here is CASSLRTRVFF. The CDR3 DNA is TGTGCCAGCAGTCTGCGAACTCGAGTGTTCTTC.

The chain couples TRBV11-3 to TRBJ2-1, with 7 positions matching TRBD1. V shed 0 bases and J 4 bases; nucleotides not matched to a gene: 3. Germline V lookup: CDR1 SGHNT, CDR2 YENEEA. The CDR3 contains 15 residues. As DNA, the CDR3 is TGTGCCAGCAGCTTAGATCCGGGACAGTACAATGAGCAGTTCTTC. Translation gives CASSLDPGQYNEQFF.

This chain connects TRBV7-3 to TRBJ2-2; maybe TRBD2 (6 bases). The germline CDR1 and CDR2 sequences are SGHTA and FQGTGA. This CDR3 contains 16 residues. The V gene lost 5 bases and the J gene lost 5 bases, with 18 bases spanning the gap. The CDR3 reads CASSATSSWGTGELFF. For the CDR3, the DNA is TGTGCCAGCAGCGCAACTAGCTCGTGGGGAACCGGGGAGCTGTTTTTT.

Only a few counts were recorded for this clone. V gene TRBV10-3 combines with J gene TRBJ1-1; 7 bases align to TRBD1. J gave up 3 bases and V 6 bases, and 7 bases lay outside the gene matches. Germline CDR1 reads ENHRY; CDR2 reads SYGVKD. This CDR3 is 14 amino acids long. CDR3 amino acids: CAISTTGSDTEAFF. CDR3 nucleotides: TGTGCCATCAGCACGACAGGGTCCGACACTGAAGCTTTCTTT.